These 4 T cell receptor beta chains originate from one sample sequenced in a study of blood T cell repertoires in COVID-19. The method was immunoSEQ multiplex PCR; TCRdb's version includes in-frame clones alone and lacks a portion of them. The repertoire holds 210,000 or so clones, with roughly 80% as singletons. The material sequenced was peripheral blood. These TCRs come from a man aged 50 or older who had recovered from COVID-19.

V and J are TRBV11-3 and TRBJ2-1, with 11 nucleotides matching TRBD2. V was pared by 1 base and J by 5 bases, with 4 bases of the junction left unmatched. The CDR3 is 16 amino acids. The germline gives CDR1 SGHNT, CDR2 YENEEA. CDR3 bases: TGTGCCAGCAGCTTAGTAGCGGGAGGGCTGCACAATGAGCAGTTCTTC. Its protein is CASSLVAGGLHNEQFF.

The chain joins TRBV4-1 to TRBJ1-2, with D tentatively TRBD1 (6 bases). This CDR3 comprises 14 residues. Trimming pared 1 base from V and 3 bases from J, leaving 9 bases between. Germline lookup yields CDR1 MGHRA and CDR2 YSYEKL. CDR3 DNA sequence: TGCGCCAGCAGCCAAGTCGGACAGCACTATGGCTACACCTTC. It translates to CASSQVGQHYGYTF.

The chain has TRBV27 and TRBJ2-7; D ambiguous. The V end lost 5 bases, the J end lost 0 bases, and 17 bases lay between the germline ends. Germline loops: CDR1 MNHEY, CDR2 SMNVEV (reference sequence). The CDR3 has 16 amino acids. DNA of the CDR3: TGTGCCAGCAGTCCCGACTCACTCCGAGGCTCCTACGAGCAGTACTTC. Protein sequence: CASSPDSLRGSYEQYF.

This chain joins TRBV10-3 and TRBJ2-7; 16 bases are a match to TRBD2. Germline trimming cut 6 bases from V and 5 bases from J; bases unmatched to any gene: 7. Germline CDR1 is ENHRY and CDR2 is SYGVKD. There are 16 residues in the CDR3. The CDR3 region is CAISPGTSGRADEQYF. DNA of the CDR3: TGTGCCATCAGCCCAGGGACTAGCGGGAGGGCTGACGAGCAGTACTTC.